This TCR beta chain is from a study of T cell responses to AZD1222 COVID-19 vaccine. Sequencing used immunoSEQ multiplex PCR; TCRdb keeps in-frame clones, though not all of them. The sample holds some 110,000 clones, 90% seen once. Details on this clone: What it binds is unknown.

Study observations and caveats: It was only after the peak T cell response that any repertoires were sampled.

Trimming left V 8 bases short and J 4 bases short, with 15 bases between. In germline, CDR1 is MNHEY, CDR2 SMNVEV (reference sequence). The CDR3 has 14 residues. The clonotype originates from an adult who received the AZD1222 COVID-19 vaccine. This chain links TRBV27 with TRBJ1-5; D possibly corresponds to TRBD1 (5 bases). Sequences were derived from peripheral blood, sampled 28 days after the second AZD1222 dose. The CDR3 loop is CASALYEGNQPQHF. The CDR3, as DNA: TGTGCCAGCGCCCTCTATGAGGGGAATCAGCCCCAGCATTTT.